The sequence of this T cell receptor (beta chain) was determined in a study of CD8 T cells in ankylosing spondylitis. The study's findings and limits: Characteristic, it appeared, of ankylosing spondylitis blood was a TCR beta motif of roughly eight highly homologous variants.

Germline CDR1 reads SGHTA; CDR2 reads FQGNSA. V lost 5 bases and J 5 bases, leaving 13 bases between the germline ends. The CDR3 is made up of 14 amino acids. TCRdb ran MiXCR on the 5' RACE reads and lists one entry per CDR3 protein. The table includes 700,000 to 850,000 distinct CDR3 sequences, 10% to 15% detected once. This clonotype was observed a few times. Its target is not known. J is TRBJ2-1 and V is TRBV7-2, with D unresolved. Sequenced input: blood, either unsorted or a sorted T cell fraction (not recorded which). This TCR was recovered from a male donor with ankylosing spondylitis. DNA of the CDR3: TGTGCCAGCAGCCAAGGGTGGGTGCACAATGAGCAGTTCTTC. This sequence encodes CASSQGWVHNEQFF.